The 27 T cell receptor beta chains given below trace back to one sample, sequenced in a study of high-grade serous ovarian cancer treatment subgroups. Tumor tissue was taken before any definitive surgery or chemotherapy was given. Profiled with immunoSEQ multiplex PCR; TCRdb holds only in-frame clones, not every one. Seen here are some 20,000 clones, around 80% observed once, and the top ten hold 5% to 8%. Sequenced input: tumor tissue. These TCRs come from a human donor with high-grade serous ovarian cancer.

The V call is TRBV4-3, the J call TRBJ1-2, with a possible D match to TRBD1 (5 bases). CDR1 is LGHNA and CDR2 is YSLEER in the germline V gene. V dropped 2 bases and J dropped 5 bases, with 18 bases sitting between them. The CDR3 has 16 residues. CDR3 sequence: CASSQRLGHWMYGYTF. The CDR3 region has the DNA TGCGCCAGCAGCCAACGACTAGGACATTGGATGTATGGCTACACCTTC.

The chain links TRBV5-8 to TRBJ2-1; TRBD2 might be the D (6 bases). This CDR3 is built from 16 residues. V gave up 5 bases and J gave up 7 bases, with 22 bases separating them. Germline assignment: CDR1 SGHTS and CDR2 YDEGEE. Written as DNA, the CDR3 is TGTGCCAGCAGACCCTTGCGCGGGGCGGGGAAAAATGAGCAGTTCTTC. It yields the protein CASRPLRGAGKNEQFF.

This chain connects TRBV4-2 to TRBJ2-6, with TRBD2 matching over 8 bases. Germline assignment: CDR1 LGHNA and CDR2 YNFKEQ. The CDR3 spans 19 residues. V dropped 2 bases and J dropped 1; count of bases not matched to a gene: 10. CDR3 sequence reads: CASSQLGLAGASGANVLTF. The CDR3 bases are TGTGCCAGCAGCCAACTGGGTCTAGCGGGCGCGTCTGGGGCCAACGTCCTGACTTTC.

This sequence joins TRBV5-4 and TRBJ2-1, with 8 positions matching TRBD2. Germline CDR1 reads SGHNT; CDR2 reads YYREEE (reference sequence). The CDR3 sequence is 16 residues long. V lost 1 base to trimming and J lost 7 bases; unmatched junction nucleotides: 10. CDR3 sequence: CASSLSSGGLRNEQFF. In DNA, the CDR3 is TGTGCCAGCAGCTTGTCATCGGGAGGGTTAAGGAATGAGCAGTTCTTC. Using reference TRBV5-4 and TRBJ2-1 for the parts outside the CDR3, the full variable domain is ETGVTQSPTHLIKTRGQQVTLRCSSQSGHNTVSWYQQALGQGPQFIFQYYREEENGRGNFPPRFSGLQFPNYSSELNVNALELDDSALYLCASSLSSGGLRNEQFFGPGTRLTVL.

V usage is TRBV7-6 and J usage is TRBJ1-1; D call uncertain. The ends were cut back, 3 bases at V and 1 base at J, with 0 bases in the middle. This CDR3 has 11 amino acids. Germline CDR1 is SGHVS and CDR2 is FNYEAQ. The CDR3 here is CASSLNTEAFF. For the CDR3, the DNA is TGTGCCAGCAGCTTGAACACTGAAGCTTTCTTT. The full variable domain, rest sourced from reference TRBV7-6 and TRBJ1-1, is GAGVSQSPRYKVTKRGQDVALRCDPISGHVSLYWYRQALGQGPEFLTYFNYEAQQDKSGLPNDRFSAERPEGSISTLTIQRTEQRDSAMYRCASSLNTEAFFGQGTRLTVV.

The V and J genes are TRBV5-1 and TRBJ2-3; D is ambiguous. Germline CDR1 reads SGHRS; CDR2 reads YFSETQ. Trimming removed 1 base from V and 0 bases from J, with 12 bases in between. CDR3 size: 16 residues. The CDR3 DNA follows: TGCGCCAGCAGCTTGAGAATGGACGCTAGCACAGATACGCAGTATTTT. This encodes CASSLRMDASTDTQYF.

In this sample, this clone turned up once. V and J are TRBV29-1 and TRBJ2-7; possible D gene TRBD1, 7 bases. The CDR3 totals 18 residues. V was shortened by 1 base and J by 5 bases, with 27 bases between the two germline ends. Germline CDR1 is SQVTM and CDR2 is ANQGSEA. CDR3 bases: TGCAGCGTTGAAGTACCCTCGACAGGGACTGGGGCAGGAGACGAGCAGTACTTC. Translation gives CSVEVPSTGTGAGDEQYF.

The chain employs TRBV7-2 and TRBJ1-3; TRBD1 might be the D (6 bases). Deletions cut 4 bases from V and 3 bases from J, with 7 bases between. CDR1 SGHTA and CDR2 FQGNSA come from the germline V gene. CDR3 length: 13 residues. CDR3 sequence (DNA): TGTGCCAGCAGCTCGGACAGTGGAAACACCATATATTTT. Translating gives CASSSDSGNTIYF.

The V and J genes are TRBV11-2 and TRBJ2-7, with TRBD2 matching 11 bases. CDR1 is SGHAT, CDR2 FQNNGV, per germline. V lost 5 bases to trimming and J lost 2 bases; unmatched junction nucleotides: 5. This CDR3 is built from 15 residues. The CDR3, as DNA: TGTGCCAGCAGCCCCGTAGCGGGAGGGCCCTACGAGCAGTACTTC. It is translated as CASSPVAGGPYEQYF. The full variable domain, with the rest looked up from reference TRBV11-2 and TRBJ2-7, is EAGVAQSPRYKIIEKRQSVAFWCNPISGHATLYWYQQILGQGPKLLIQFQNNGVVDDSQLPKDRFSAERLKGVDSTLKIQPAKLEDSAVYLCASSPVAGGPYEQYFGPGTRLTVT.

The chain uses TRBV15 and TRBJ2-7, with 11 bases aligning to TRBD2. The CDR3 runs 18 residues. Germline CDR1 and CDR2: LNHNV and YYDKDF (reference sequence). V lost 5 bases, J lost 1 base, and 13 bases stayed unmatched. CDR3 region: CATSPRRASGRKSYEQYF. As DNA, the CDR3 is TGTGCCACCAGCCCAAGAAGGGCTAGCGGGAGGAAGTCCTACGAGCAGTACTTC.

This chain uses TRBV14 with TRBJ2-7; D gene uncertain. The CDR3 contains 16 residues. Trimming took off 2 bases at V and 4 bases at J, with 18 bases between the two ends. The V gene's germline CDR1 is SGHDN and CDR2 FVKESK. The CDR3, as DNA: TGTGCCAGCAGCCAACACGATTCGACCCTTGAGTACGAGCAGTACTTC. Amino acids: CASSQHDSTLEYEQYF. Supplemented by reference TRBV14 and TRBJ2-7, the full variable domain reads EAGVTQFPSHSVIEKGQTVTLRCDPISGHDNLYWYRRVMGKEIKFLLHFVKESKQDESGMPNNRFLAERTGGTYSTLKVQPAELEDSGVYFCASSQHDSTLEYEQYFGPGTRLTVT.

CDR3: CASTLVWGGTSIYNEQFF. CDR3 coding DNA: TGTGCCAGTACCCTTGTTTGGGGGGGGACTAGCATCTACAATGAGCAGTTCTTC. This chain joins TRBV19 and TRBJ2-1; the match to TRBD2 covers 9 bases. Germline V gene sequence: CDR1 LNHDA, CDR2 SQIVND (reference sequence). Trimming removed 7 bases from V and 3 bases from J; junction bases left unmatched: 16. The CDR3 covers 18 residues.

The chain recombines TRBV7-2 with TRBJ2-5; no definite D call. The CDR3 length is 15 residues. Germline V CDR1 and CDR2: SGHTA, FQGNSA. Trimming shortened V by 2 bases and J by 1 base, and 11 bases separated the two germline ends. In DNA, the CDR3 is TGTGCCAGCAGCTTATTATTCGGGCTCCAAGAGACCCAGTACTTC. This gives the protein CASSLLFGLQETQYF.

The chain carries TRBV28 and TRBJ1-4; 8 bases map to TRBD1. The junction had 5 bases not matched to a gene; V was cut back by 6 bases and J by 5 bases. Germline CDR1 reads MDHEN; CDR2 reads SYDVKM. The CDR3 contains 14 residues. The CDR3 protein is CASRGQVPNEKLFF. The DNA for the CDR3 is TGTGCCAGCAGGGGACAGGTCCCCAATGAAAAACTGTTTTTT.

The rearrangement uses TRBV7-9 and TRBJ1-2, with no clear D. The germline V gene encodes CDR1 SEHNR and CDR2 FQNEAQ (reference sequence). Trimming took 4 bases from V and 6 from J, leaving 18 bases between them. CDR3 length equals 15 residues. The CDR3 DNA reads TGTGCCAGCAGCTCCCCGACTAGCGGGCCCAATGGCTACACCTTC. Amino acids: CASSSPTSGPNGYTF.

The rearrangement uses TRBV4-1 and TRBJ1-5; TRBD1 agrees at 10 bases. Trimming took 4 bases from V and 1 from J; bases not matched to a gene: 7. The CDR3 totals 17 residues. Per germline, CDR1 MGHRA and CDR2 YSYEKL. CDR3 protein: CASSRARTGGSNQPQHF. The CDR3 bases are TGCGCCAGCAGCCGCGCCAGGACAGGGGGGAGCAATCAGCCCCAGCATTTT.

The CDR3: CASSMIARHEQFF. CDR3 nucleotide sequence: TGTGCCAGTAGTATGATAGCGCGGCATGAGCAGTTCTTC. This rearrangement joins TRBV19 to TRBJ2-1; D perhaps matches TRBD2 (5 bases). Germline V gene data show CDR1 as LNHDA and CDR2 as SQIVND (reference sequence). Trimming removed 3 bases at V and 8 bases at J, with 11 bases between. This CDR3 has 13 amino acids.

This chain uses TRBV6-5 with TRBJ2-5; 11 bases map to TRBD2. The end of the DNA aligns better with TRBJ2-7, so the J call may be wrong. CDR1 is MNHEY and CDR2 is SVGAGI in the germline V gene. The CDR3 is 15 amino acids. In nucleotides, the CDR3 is TGTGCCTCCACCCCCACTAGCGGGAGCTCCTACGAGCAGTACTTC. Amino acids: CASTPTSGSSYEQYF.

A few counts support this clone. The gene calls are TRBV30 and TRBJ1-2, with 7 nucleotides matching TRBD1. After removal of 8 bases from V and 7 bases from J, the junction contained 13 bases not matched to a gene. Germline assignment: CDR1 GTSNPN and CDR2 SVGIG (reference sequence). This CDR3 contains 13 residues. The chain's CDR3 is CAGRQGLPGGYTF. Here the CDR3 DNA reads TGTGCCGGTCGACAGGGACTGCCGGGTGGCTACACCTTC.

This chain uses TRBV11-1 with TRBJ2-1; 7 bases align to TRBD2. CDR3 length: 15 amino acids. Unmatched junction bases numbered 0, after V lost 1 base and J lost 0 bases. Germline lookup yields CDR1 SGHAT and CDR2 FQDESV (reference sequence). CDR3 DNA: TGTGCCAGCAGCTTAGGGGGGGGCTCCTACAATGAGCAGTTCTTC. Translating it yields CASSLGGGSYNEQFF.

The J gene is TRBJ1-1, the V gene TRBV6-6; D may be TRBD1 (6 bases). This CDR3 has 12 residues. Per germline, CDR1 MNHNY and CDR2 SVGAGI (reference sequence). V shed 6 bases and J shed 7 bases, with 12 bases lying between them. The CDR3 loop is CASRTGNLEAFF. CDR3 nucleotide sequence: TGTGCCAGCAGGACAGGAAACCTTGAAGCTTTCTTT.

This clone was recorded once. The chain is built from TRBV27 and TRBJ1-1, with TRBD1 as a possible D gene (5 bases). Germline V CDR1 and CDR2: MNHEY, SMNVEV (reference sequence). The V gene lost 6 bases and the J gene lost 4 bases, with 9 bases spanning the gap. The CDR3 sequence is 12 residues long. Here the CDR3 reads CASRGQFTEAFF. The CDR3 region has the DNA TGTGCCAGCAGAGGACAATTCACTGAAGCTTTCTTT.

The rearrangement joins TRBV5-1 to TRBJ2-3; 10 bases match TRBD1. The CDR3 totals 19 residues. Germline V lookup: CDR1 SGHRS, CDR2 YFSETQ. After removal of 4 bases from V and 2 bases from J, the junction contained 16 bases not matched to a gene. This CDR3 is CASSGGTGDFLAATDTQYF. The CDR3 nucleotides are TGCGCCAGCAGCGGCGGGACAGGGGATTTTTTAGCGGCCACAGATACGCAGTATTTT.

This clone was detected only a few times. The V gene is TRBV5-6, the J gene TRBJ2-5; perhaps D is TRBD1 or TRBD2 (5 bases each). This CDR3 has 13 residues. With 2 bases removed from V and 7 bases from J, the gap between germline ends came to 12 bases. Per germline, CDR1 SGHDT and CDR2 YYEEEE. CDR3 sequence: CASSFGTRGTQYF. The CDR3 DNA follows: TGTGCCAGCAGCTTTGGGACCCGGGGGACCCAGTACTTC. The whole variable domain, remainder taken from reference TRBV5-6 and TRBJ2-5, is DAGVTQSPTHLIKTRGQQVTLRCSPKSGHDTVSWYQQALGQGPQFIFQYYEEEERQRGNFPDRFSGHQFPNYSSELNVNALLLGDSALYLCASSFGTRGTQYFGPGTRLLVL.

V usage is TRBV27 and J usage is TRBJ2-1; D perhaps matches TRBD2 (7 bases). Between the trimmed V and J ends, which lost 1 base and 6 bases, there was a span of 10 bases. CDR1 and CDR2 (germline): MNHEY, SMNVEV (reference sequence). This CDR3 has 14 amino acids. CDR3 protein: CASSLWGGLNEQFF. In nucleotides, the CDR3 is TGTGCCAGCAGTTTATGGGGGGGGCTCAATGAGCAGTTCTTC.

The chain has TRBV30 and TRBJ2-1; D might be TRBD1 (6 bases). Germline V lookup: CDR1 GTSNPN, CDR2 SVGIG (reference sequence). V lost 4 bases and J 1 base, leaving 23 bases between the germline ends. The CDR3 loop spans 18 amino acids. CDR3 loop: CAWTHWAGGQMSYNEQFF. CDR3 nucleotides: TGTGCCTGGACCCACTGGGCGGGCGGACAGATGTCCTACAATGAGCAGTTCTTC.

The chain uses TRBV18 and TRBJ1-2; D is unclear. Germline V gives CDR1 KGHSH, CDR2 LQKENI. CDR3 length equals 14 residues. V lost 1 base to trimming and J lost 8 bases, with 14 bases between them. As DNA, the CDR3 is TGTGCCAGCTCACCACTCAACAGCCCTGAGGGCTACACCTTC. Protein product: CASSPLNSPEGYTF.